The 19 T cell receptor beta chains in this list originate from one sample, sequenced in a study of vaccination and CD4 T cells after COVID-19. Antigens for these TCRs are unknown. Treatment given: roughly 11-day PBMC culture with coronavirus spike peptide pools or control peptides (ViraFEST assay). CD4+ T cells that had been cultured provided DNA sequenced with the Oncomine TCR Beta short-read assay. Each CDR3 protein is one row after TCRdb ran MiXCR on the PCR reads. The sample holds fewer than 20,000 distinct CDR3 sequences; about 63% are singletons and the top ten take around 10%. Sequencing used CD4+ T cells from blood, cultured in vitro. The receptors were gathered from a human donor who had recovered from COVID-19.

This clonotype occurred a few times. V usage is TRBV9 and J usage is TRBJ1-6, with D possibly matching TRBD1 (5 bases). V was clipped by 4 bases and J by 9 bases, with 14 bases between them. The CDR3 length is 14 residues. The V gene's germline CDR1 is SGDLS and CDR2 YYNGEE. CDR3 loop: CASSPGALSSPLHF. CDR3 in DNA: TGTGCCAGCAGCCCCGGGGCCCTCAGTTCACCCCTCCACTTT.

The chain is built from TRBV6-1 and TRBJ2-5, with 9 bases identical to TRBD2. Trimming at V came to 7 bases and at J to 5 bases, leaving 5 bases not matched to a gene. The CDR3 is 13 amino acids. Per germline, CDR1 MNHNS and CDR2 SASEGT. Here the CDR3 DNA reads TGTGCCAGCAAGGCTAGCGGGACGGAGACCCAGTACTTC. It yields the protein CASKASGTETQYF.

The V call is TRBV7-2, the J call TRBJ2-1; unclear D gene. Trimming left V 5 bases short and J 13 bases short, with 15 bases between. Germline values: CDR1 SGHTA, CDR2 FQGNSA. The CDR3 spans 12 residues. CDR3 coding DNA: TGTGCCAGCAGCCCTTATAATCAGGATCAGTTCTTC. This gives the protein CASSPYNQDQFF.

V and J are TRBV12-3 or TRBV12-4 and TRBJ2-2; 11 nucleotides line up with TRBD1. Trimming at V came to 6 bases and at J to 7 bases, leaving 10 bases not matched to a gene. CDR3 length equals 16 residues. This chain's CDR3 is CASRRAGTGGFGELFF. In DNA form, the CDR3 reads TGTGCCAGCAGGAGAGCAGGGACAGGGGGGTTCGGGGAGCTGTTTTTT.

This chain connects TRBV7-9 to TRBJ1-1; TRBD1 agrees at 9 bases. The germline gives CDR1 SEHNR, CDR2 FQNEAQ (reference sequence). The CDR3 sequence is 14 residues long. V lost 6 bases to trimming and J lost 5 bases; unmatched junction nucleotides: 7. DNA of the CDR3: TGTGCCAGCAGTAAGACAGGGGGATCGACTGAAGCTTTCTTT. Translating gives CASSKTGGSTEAFF. Full variable domain (rest looked up from reference TRBV7-9 and TRBJ1-1): DTGVSQNPRHKITKRGQNVTFRCDPISEHNRLYWYRQTLGQGPEFLTYFQNEAQLEKSRLLSDRFSAERPKGSFSTLEIQRTEQGDSAMYLCASSKTGGSTEAFFGQGTRLTVV.

The chain couples TRBV15 to TRBJ2-3; 10 positions agree with TRBD2. The CDR3 covers 19 residues. The germline V gene encodes CDR1 LNHNV and CDR2 YYDKDF (reference sequence). Trimming at V came to 0 bases and at J to 5 bases, leaving 14 bases not matched to a gene. Written as DNA, the CDR3 is TGTGCCACCAGCAGAGAGGGATATCGAGCGGGGGGGCTAATAGATACGCAGTATTTT. The encoded protein is CATSREGYRAGGLIDTQYF.

The sample holds one count of this clonotype. This chain uses TRBV29-1 with TRBJ1-2; D not certain. V dropped 4 bases and J dropped 8 bases, with 11 bases sitting between them. This CDR3 is built from 11 residues. Germline V lookup: CDR1 SQVTM, CDR2 ANQGSEA. CDR3 loop: CSVGSVEGYTF. The CDR3, as DNA: TGCAGCGTTGGCTCCGTGGAAGGCTACACCTTC. The complete variable domain, with remaining parts taken from reference TRBV29-1 and TRBJ1-2, reads SAVISQKPSRDICQRGTSLTIQCQVDSQVTMMFWYRQQPGQSLTLIATANQGSEATYESGFVIDKFPISRPNLTFSTLTVSNMSPEDSSIYLCSVGSVEGYTFGSGTRLTVV.

The genes are TRBV27 and TRBJ1-2; D uncertain. V shed 6 bases and J shed 4 bases, with 12 bases lying between them. The CDR3 has 13 residues. Germline-derived CDR1 and CDR2 are MNHEY and SMNVEV (reference sequence). CDR3 sequence: CASSITAIYGYTF. The CDR3 coding sequence is TGTGCCAGCAGCATTACAGCAATCTATGGCTACACCTTC.

V usage is TRBV20-1 and J usage is TRBJ2-3; maybe TRBD1 (6 bases). The length of the CDR3 is 16 residues. Germline V gene sequence: CDR1 DFQATT, CDR2 SNEGSKA (reference sequence). V was cut by 5 bases and J by 2 bases, with 20 bases left in between. CDR3 DNA sequence: TGCAGTGCTTCGCCCCAGGGGCCACCACCCACAGATACGCAGTATTTT. It codes for CSASPQGPPPTDTQYF.

V usage is TRBV29-1 and J usage is TRBJ1-2, with TRBD1 matching 9 bases. In germline, CDR1 is SQVTM, CDR2 ANQGSEA. This CDR3 spans 14 amino acids. V was clipped by 6 bases and J by 5 bases; unmatched bases: 10. CDR3 sequence reads: CSVGTGYPSYGYTF. The CDR3, as DNA: TGCAGCGTAGGGACAGGGTACCCTTCTTATGGCTACACCTTC.

Points on this clonotype: One junction end does not reproduce the germline sequence, and a read error may be involved. The rearrangement joins TRBV2 to TRBJ1-1; D is undetermined. The CDR3 length is 11 residues. Per germline, CDR1 SNHLY and CDR2 FYNNEI. Here the CDR3 DNA reads TGTGCCAGCAGGGGAACTGTTGAAACTTTCTTT. This encodes CASRGTVETFF.

The CDR3 is CASSLEQSIRLEKLFF. As DNA, the CDR3 is TGTGCCAGCAGTTTAGAACAATCTATTCGTCTTGAAAAACTGTTTTTT. The J gene is TRBJ1-4, the V gene TRBV27; the D is unclear. CDR1 is MNHEY, CDR2 SMNVEV, per germline (reference sequence). Trimming removed 2 bases at V and 7 bases at J, with 17 bases between. CDR3 length: 16 amino acids.

The V call is TRBV5-1, the J call TRBJ1-6; D is perhaps TRBD1 (5 bases). V lost 1 base, J lost 0 bases, and 8 bases lay in between. The CDR3 runs to 16 residues. Germline V lookup: CDR1 SGHRS, CDR2 YFSETQ. The CDR3 reads CASSLWGNSYNSPLHF. The CDR3 DNA reads TGCGCCAGCAGCTTGTGGGGGAACTCCTATAATTCACCCCTCCACTTT.

The chain uses TRBV7-2 and TRBJ1-1, with D uncertain. The CDR3 is 13 amino acids. Trimming stripped 1 base from V and 4 bases from J, with 7 bases between. Germline V CDR1 and CDR2: SGHTA, FQGNSA. CDR3 in amino acids: CASSLEVSTEAFF. In DNA form, the CDR3 reads TGTGCCAGCAGCTTAGAGGTGAGCACTGAAGCTTTCTTT.

This clonotype has more than one count but fewer than ten. This chain links TRBV15 with TRBJ2-7, with TRBD1 identical over 9 bases. V lost 0 bases to trimming and J lost 5 bases; unmatched junction nucleotides: 2. There are 14 residues in the CDR3. Germline-derived CDR1 and CDR2 are LNHNV and YYDKDF (reference sequence). The CDR3 DNA sequence: TGTGCCACCAGCAGAGATACAGGGGGCCACGAGCAGTACTTC. Translated, it gives CATSRDTGGHEQYF.

This chain connects TRBV20-1 to TRBJ1-6; TRBD1 aligns across 9 bases. The V segment lost 5 bases and the J segment 8 bases; nucleotides outside the gene matches: 4. Germline loops: CDR1 DFQATT, CDR2 SNEGSKA (reference sequence). CDR3 size: 13 residues. The CDR3 loop is CSAVGQGDSPLHF. In DNA, the CDR3 is TGCAGTGCTGTGGGACAGGGAGATTCACCCCTCCACTTT.

This clonotype came up a few times. This chain joins TRBV7-3 and TRBJ1-3; D is unresolved. The ends were cut back, 3 bases at V and 6 bases at J, with 9 bases in the middle. The germline V gene has CDR1 SGHTA and CDR2 FQGTGA. The CDR3 has 13 residues. The CDR3 is CASSLGPSNTIYF. CDR3 DNA sequence: TGTGCCAGCAGCTTGGGCCCCTCAAACACCATATATTTT. Looking up the rest from reference TRBV7-3 and TRBJ1-3 gives the full variable domain: GAGVSQTPSNKVTEKGKYVELRCDPISGHTALYWYRQSLGQGPEFLIYFQGTGAADDSGLPNDRFFAVRPEGSVSTLKIQRTERGDSAVYLCASSLGPSNTIYFGEGSWLTVV.

The gene calls are TRBV2 and TRBJ1-1; a possible D gene is TRBD1 (6 bases). The CDR3 totals 15 residues. Trimming pared 6 bases from V and 3 bases from J, leaving 17 bases between. The germline gives CDR1 SNHLY, CDR2 FYNNEI. Written as DNA, the CDR3 is TGTGCCAGCAGGGGGGACAACTACGGTGACACTGAAGCTTTCTTT. Amino acid sequence: CASRGDNYGDTEAFF.

This clonotype has a handful of counts. V gene TRBV11-3 combines with J gene TRBJ2-2; TRBD2 matches at 7 bases. CDR3 length: 15 amino acids. V shed 2 bases, J shed 7 bases, and the junction held 7 bases outside the gene matches. Per germline, CDR1 SGHNT and CDR2 YENEEA. CDR3 protein: CASSLREGRGGELFF. Written as DNA, the CDR3 is TGTGCCAGCAGCTTAAGGGAGGGCCGTGGCGGGGAGCTGTTTTTT.